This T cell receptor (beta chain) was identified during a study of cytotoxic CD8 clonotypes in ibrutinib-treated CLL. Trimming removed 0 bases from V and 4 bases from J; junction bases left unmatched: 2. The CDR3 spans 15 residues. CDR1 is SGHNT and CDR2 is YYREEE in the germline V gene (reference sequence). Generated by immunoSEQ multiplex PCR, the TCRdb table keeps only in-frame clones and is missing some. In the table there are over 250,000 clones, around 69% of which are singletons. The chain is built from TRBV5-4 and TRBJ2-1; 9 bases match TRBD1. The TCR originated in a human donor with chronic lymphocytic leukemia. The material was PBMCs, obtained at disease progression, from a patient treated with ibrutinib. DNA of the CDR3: TGTGCCAGCAGCTTGGACAGGGGGCAGTACAATGAGCAGTTCTTC. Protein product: CASSLDRGQYNEQFF. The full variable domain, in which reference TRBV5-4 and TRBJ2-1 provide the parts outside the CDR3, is ETGVTQSPTHLIKTRGQQVTLRCSSQSGHNTVSWYQQALGQGPQFIFQYYREEENGRGNFPPRFSGLQFPNYSSELNVNALELDDSALYLCASSLDRGQYNEQFFGPGTRLTVL.